This T cell receptor (beta chain) was observed in a study of blood T cell repertoires in COVID-19. Turning to the study itself: T cells, B-cell-depleted T cells, or PBMCs provided the cDNA or gDNA that served as material.

Assay used: immunoSEQ multiplex PCR; TCRdb lists only in-frame clones, some missing. The sample includes 250,000 to 350,000 clones, roughly 83% of them seen just once. This clone was seen a few times. Trimming at V came to 4 bases and at J to 5 bases, leaving 7 bases not matched to a gene. In germline, CDR1 is SGHRS, CDR2 YFSETQ. The CDR3 runs to 14 residues. J is TRBJ1-2 and V is TRBV5-1; 8 bases line up with TRBD1. This receptor was identified in a human donor with COVID-19, enrolled during active disease. The donor label of this sample is uncertain. Material: peripheral blood. The CDR3 DNA follows: TGCGCCAGCAGCCCGGGACAGGTGCAGTATGGCTACACCTTC. This translates into CASSPGQVQYGYTF.